This is a list of T cell receptor beta chains from one sample in a study of long-term antiretroviral therapy in people with HIV. Assay used: immunoSEQ multiplex PCR; TCRdb lists only in-frame clones, some missing. The sample comprises 15,000 to 20,000 clones, 80% of which are singletons, and roughly 4.5% rests with the top ten. Sequencing was performed on unsorted PBMCs, taken 0.1 years before starting antiretroviral therapy. The receptor source for this set is a man aged 18-30 years with HIV. Each CDR3 is given with its conserved first and last residue. A D gene is named only where the DNA matches it firmly. Clone size, where shown, is once, few, many, or a class for clones that have expanded.

TRBJ1-3 NA few TRBV19 CASSDTSGNTIYF TGTGCCAGTAGTGACACCTCTGGAAACACCATATATTTT
TRBJ1-1 TRBD1 NA TRBV5-4 CASSWGQDGNRRAFF TGTGCCAGCAGCTGGGGACAGGATGGTAACCGTCGAGCTTTCTTT
TRBJ2-7 NA NA TRBV28 CASSLLSLGAYEQYF TGTGCCAGCAGTTTATTAAGCCTTGGGGCCTACGAGCAGTACTTC
TRBJ1-1 NA NA TRBV10-3 CAFQVNSNTEAFF TGTGCCTTTCAGGTTAATTCGAACACTGAAGCTTTCTTT
TRBJ2-7 NA NA TRBV13 CASSFFQDEQYF TGTGCCAGCAGCTTCTTCCAGGACGAGCAGTACTTC
TRBJ1-5 TRBD1 NA TRBV14 CASSRRQGQPQHF TGTGCCAGCAGCCGAAGACAGGGGCAGCCCCAGCATTTT
TRBJ1-5 TRBD1 NA TRBV5-6 CASSLLLGTGESPQHF TGTGCCAGCAGCTTGTTGCTAGGGACAGGGGAATCGCCCCAGCATTTT
TRBJ1-4 NA NA TRBV4-1 CASSQVYGTEKLFF TGCGCCAGCAGCCAGGTATATGGAACTGAAAAACTGTTTTTT
TRBJ2-7 NA NA TRBV9 CASSVGPGATEQYF TGTGCCAGCAGCGTAGGGCCAGGGGCGACCGAGCAGTACTTC
TRBJ1-2 NA NA TRBV19 CASSTRAGSNYGYTF TGTGCCAGTAGTACTAGGGCAGGCTCTAACTATGGCTACACCTTC